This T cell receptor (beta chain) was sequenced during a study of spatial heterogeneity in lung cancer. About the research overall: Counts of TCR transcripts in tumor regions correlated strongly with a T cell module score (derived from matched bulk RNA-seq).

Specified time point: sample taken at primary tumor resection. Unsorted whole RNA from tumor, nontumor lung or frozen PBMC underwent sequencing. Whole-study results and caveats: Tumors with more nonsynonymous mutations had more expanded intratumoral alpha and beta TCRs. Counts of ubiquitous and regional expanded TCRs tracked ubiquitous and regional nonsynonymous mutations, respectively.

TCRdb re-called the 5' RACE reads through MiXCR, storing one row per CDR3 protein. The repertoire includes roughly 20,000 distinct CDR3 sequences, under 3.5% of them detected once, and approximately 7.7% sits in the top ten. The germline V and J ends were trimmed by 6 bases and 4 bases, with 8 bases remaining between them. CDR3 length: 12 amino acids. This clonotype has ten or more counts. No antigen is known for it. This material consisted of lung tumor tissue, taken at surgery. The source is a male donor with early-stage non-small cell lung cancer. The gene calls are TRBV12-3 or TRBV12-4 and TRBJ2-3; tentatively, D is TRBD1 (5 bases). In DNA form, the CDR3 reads TGTGCCAGCAGCCCCAGGGCAGATACGCAGTATTTT. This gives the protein CASSPRADTQYF.